These 11 T cell receptor beta chains came from one sample sequenced in a study of cytomegalovirus exposure and HLA in healthy donors. Only in-frame clones appear in the TCRdb table, and some are missing; sequencing was by immunoSEQ multiplex PCR. The sample consists of 68,000 or so clones, 91% of them appearing once. The sample taken for sequencing was PBMCs. Receptors were obtained from a man between 18 and 29 years old in good health and CMV-seronegative.

The chain is built from TRBV2 and TRBJ1-5; a possible D gene is TRBD1 (6 bases). V was cut by 4 bases and J by 8 bases, with 21 bases left in between. Per germline, CDR1 SNHLY and CDR2 FYNNEI. The CDR3 has 16 residues. The CDR3 DNA reads TGTGCCAGCAGTGCCCTCTCGGGGGGCGGTGGGGAGCCCCAGCATTTT. Protein product: CASSALSGGGGEPQHF.

The chain is built from TRBV4-1 and TRBJ2-3, with TRBD1 identical over 8 bases. CDR3 size: 16 residues. V gave up 4 bases and J gave up 0 bases; unmatched junction bases: 6. CDR1 is MGHRA, CDR2 YSYEKL, per germline. The CDR3 DNA is TGCGCCAGCAGCCTTCGGACAGGGTCTAGCACAGATACGCAGTATTTT. This encodes CASSLRTGSSTDTQYF.

J is TRBJ2-3 and V is TRBV28; a possible D gene is TRBD2 (7 bases). The CDR3 loop spans 15 amino acids. Per the germline V gene, CDR1 is MDHEN and CDR2 is SYDVKM. Trimming stripped 10 bases from V and 1 base from J, with 18 bases between. This CDR3 reads CATTPGGAGTDTQYF. In DNA, the CDR3 is TGTGCCACCACACCGGGGGGCGCCGGCACAGATACGCAGTATTTT.

V usage is TRBV28 and J usage is TRBJ2-7, with D uncertain. Germline assignment: CDR1 MDHEN and CDR2 SYDVKM. This CDR3 is 16 amino acids long. Between the trimmed V and J ends, which lost 8 bases and 0 bases, there was a span of 20 bases. CDR3 DNA: TGTGCCAGCCAAGGCCTTTCAGCGCTAAGCTCCTACGAGCAGTACTTC. Translated: CASQGLSALSSYEQYF.

This rearrangement joins TRBV9 to TRBJ1-1; D ambiguous. V lost 0 bases and J 5 bases, leaving 14 bases between the germline ends. From germline, CDR1 is SGDLS and CDR2 YYNGEE. CDR3 length equals 15 residues. The CDR3 region has the DNA TGTGCCAGCAGCGTAGCTTCGAGGGTTGAGACTGAAGCTTTCTTT. Translation: CASSVASRVETEAFF.

This clone came up once. The J gene is TRBJ2-7, the V gene TRBV14, with TRBD2 identical over 9 bases. With 1 base clipped from V and 2 bases from J, the junction kept 3 bases outside the gene matches. Per the germline V gene, CDR1 is SGHDN and CDR2 is FVKESK. The CDR3 is 15 amino acids. The CDR3 DNA sequence: TGTGCCAGCAGCCAAGGACCTAGCGGGACCTACGAGCAGTACTTC. This codes for CASSQGPSGTYEQYF. Variable domain in full (rest from reference TRBV14 and TRBJ2-7): EAGVTQFPSHSVIEKGQTVTLRCDPISGHDNLYWYRRVMGKEIKFLLHFVKESKQDESGMPNNRFLAERTGGTYSTLKVQPAELEDSGVYFCASSQGPSGTYEQYFGPGTRLTVT.

This chain uses TRBV27 with TRBJ1-2, with D tentatively TRBD1 (6 bases). This CDR3 spans 15 amino acids. V shed 5 bases and J shed 2 bases, with 15 bases lying between them. Looked up from germline, CDR1 is MNHEY and CDR2 is SMNVEV (reference sequence). CDR3 protein: CASSPHRDTNYGYTF. CDR3 sequence (DNA): TGTGCCAGCAGTCCCCACCGGGACACCAACTATGGCTACACCTTC.

The rearrangement uses TRBV6-1 and TRBJ2-3, with D possibly being TRBD1 (6 bases). The CDR3 length is 15 residues. V lost 0 bases, J lost 4 bases, and 11 bases lay in between. The germline V gene encodes CDR1 MNHNS and CDR2 SASEGT. CDR3 coding DNA: TGTGCCAGCAGTGAAGCGTCTGGGACATCAGATACGCAGTATTTT. This encodes CASSEASGTSDTQYF.

The chain links TRBV11-2 to TRBJ2-1, with 7 bases identical to TRBD2. The J segment lost 1 base and the V segment lost 0 bases, leaving 6 bases of the junction unmatched. This CDR3 has 17 amino acids. In germline, CDR1 is SGHAT, CDR2 FQNNGV. CDR3 DNA sequence: TGTGCCAGCAGCTTAGAGCTTGCGGGAGTATCCTACAATGAGCAGTTCTTC. Protein sequence: CASSLELAGVSYNEQFF.

The chain employs TRBV30 and TRBJ1-4; D call uncertain. V lost 4 bases and J 8 bases, leaving 14 bases between the germline ends. Per the germline V gene, CDR1 is GTSNPN and CDR2 is SVGIG (reference sequence). This CDR3 region has 13 residues. The CDR3 here is CAWTSGSWEKLFF. The CDR3 nucleotides are TGTGCCTGGACCTCCGGGTCCTGGGAAAAACTGTTTTTT.

The DNA for the CDR3 is TGTGCCAGTAGGCTAGCGGGAGCTGTCGGGGAGCTGTTTTTT. Protein: CASRLAGAVGELFF. The genes are TRBV19 and TRBJ2-2, with 10 positions matching TRBD2. In germline, CDR1 is LNHDA, CDR2 SQIVND (reference sequence). The CDR3 extends over 14 amino acids. Unmatched junction bases numbered 5, after V lost 6 bases and J lost 7 bases.